The entry that follows covers one T cell receptor beta chain sequence. The antigen is undetermined. The data were obtained in a study of T cells in Graves' hyperthyroidism and ophthalmopathy. Study-wide results and limits: Onset of ophthalmopathy came a median approximately 6.5 months after the model predicted it.

Researchers amplified the TCR beta CDR3 regions from RNA transcripts. With the HTBI primer set, the TCR CDR3 went through a first round of RT-PCR. Using its own MiXCR run on the multiplex PCR reads, TCRdb lists one record per CDR3 protein. The profile shows around 430,000 distinct CDR3 sequences, around 14% of them singletons. The sample taken for sequencing was blood. The TCR was taken from a woman in her twenties or thirties with Graves' hyperthyroidism.

The CDR3: CASSWGNGDEQFF. CDR3 nucleotides: TGTGCCAGCAGTTGGGGGAACGGGGATGAGCAGTTCTTC. The rearrangement links TRBV6-2 or TRBV6-3 to TRBJ2-1; the D call may be TRBD1 or TRBD2 (5 bases each). The CDR3 extends over 13 amino acids. The germline CDR1 and CDR2 sequences are MNHEY and SVGEGT. The V end lost 4 bases, the J end lost 8 bases, and 12 bases lay between the germline ends.